This TCR beta chain was obtained from a study of shared clonotypes between healthy human individuals. Only in-frame clones appear in the TCRdb table, and some are missing; sequencing was by immunoSEQ multiplex PCR. Among more than 1,200,000 clones listed, 98% to 99% were seen once. General study findings and limits: Investigators collected only blood, and repertoires in tissues likely differ. Across four donors, naive CD4 shared roughly 5%, naive CD8 approximately 3.5%, memory CD4 roughly 2.5%, memory CD8 0.4%.

On this clone: The antigen is undetermined.

V was pared by 0 bases and J by 1 base, with 15 bases between. Per the germline V gene, CDR1 is GTSNPN and CDR2 is SVGIG (reference sequence). This CDR3 has 16 residues. The chain links TRBV30 to TRBJ1-1; D call uncertain. What was sequenced was naive CD4+ T cells sorted from blood. Stated subset: CD45RA+ positively selected. The source of this sequence is a man aged 25 to 45 in good health. CDR3 in amino acids: CAWSVRRPSRNTEAFF. CDR3 DNA: TGTGCCTGGAGTGTAAGGCGGCCCAGCAGGAACACTGAAGCTTTCTTT.